These T cell receptor beta chains were read from a single sample in a study of T cells in Graves' hyperthyroidism and ophthalmopathy. TCRdb reanalysed the multiplex PCR reads using MiXCR and keeps one entry per CDR3 protein. This sample carries roughly 500,000 distinct CDR3 sequences, 46% of them seen once, and the ten largest clones take under 20%. Sequencing input: peripheral blood or thyroid tissue (not recorded which). The receptor source for this set is an adult woman with Graves' disease, either hyperthyroidism or ophthalmopathy (not recorded which). Both conserved end residues are part of each CDR3. D genes are given only for firm matches. Expanded clones are given a class, and other clones once, few, many or no size at all.

D gene | J gene | clone size | V gene | CDR3 DNA | CDR3 protein
- | TRBJ1-4 | many | TRBV5-1 | TGCGCCAGCAGCTTGGATGCAGGAACTAATGAAAAACTGTTTTTT | CASSLDAGTNEKLFF
- | TRBJ2-5 | many | TRBV7-9 | TGTGCCAGCAGCTTATTTGGAGGGGGACAAGAGACCCAGTACTTC | CASSLFGGGQETQYF
TRBD2 | TRBJ2-2 | - | TRBV20-1 | TGCAGTGCTAGTGGGCCCCCTAGAAGGACTAGCTGGAAACACCTGGTCACCGGGGGGCTGTTTTTT | CSASGPPRRTSWKHLVTGGLFF
TRBD1 | TRBJ2-6 | - | TRBV2 | TGTGCCAGCTACTCTAGGACAGGCCGGACTTTC | CASYSRTGRTF
TRBD1 | TRBJ2-5 | - | TRBV29-1 | TGCAGCGTTTACGGGACAGGGGCCCAGAAAGAGACCCAGTACTTC | CSVYGTGAQKETQYF
- | TRBJ1-1 | few | TRBV28 | TGTGCCGCCCGGGGCTTGCAAACGAGTGAAGCTTTCTTT | CAARGLQTSEAFF
- | TRBJ2-2 | many | TRBV9 | TGTGCCAGCAGCAGAACCCCCTACCCTACCGGGGAGCTGTTTTTT | CASSRTPYPTGELFF
- | TRBJ2-2 | few | TRBV24-1 | TGTGCCAGCAGTCCCGCCGGGACTCGCACCGGGGAGCTGTTTTTT | CASSPAGTRTGELFF
TRBD2 | TRBJ2-7 | - | TRBV7-2 | TGTGCCAGCAGCTACCGGCCGGGACTAGCGGCCTACGAGCAGTACTTC | CASSYRPGLAAYEQYF
- | TRBJ2-5 | few | TRBV12-3/TRBV12-4 | TGTGCCAGCAGTTCCCAGTACTTC | CASSSQYF
TRBD1 | TRBJ2-6 | - | TRBV7-2 | TGTGCCAGCAGCGCATACCGGGACAGGGTCTCTTCTGGGGCCAACGTCCTGACTTTC | CASSAYRDRVSSGANVLTF
TRBD1 | TRBJ2-7 | - | TRBV7-9 | TGTGCCAGCAGCTTGGGGGACAGGCTTTACGAGCAGTACTTC | CASSLGDRLYEQYF
TRBD1 | TRBJ1-1 | many | TRBV7-2 | TGTGCCAGCAGCTCAAGACAGGGGGGTGAAGCTTTCTTT | CASSSRQGGEAFF
TRBD2 | TRBJ2-7 | many | TRBV5-6 | TGTGCCAGCAGCCGGGCGGGGAGGGCGAGGGAGCAGTACTTC | CASSRAGRAREQYF
TRBD1 | TRBJ1-2 | - | TRBV25-1 | TGTGCCAGCAGTGAATACGACAGGGGTGGAGTCGGTGGCTACACCTTC | CASSEYDRGGVGGYTF
- | TRBJ1-5 | many | TRBV7-9 | TGTGCCAGCAGCAGGGGGGCGGGTCAGCCCCAGCATTTT | CASSRGAGQPQHF
- | TRBJ2-2 | - | TRBV4-1 | TGCGCCAGCAGCCTAATGGCCGGGAGAGGGGCCGGGGAGCTGTTTTTT | CASSLMAGRGAGELFF
- | TRBJ1-1 | - | TRBV6-4 | TGTGCCAGCAGTGACTCGACGGGGGGCATCACTGAAGCTTTCTTT | CASSDSTGGITEAFF
- | TRBJ1-2 | few | TRBV10-3 | TGTGCCATCGGGACGATAGCGGACTATGGCTACACCTTC | CAIGTIADYGYTF
- | TRBJ1-3 | - | TRBV7-9 | TGTGCCAGCAGCTTAAGCGGCTTGGCCACCATATATTTT | CASSLSGLATIYF
TRBD1 | TRBJ1-1 | - | TRBV19 | TGTGCCAGTAAACAGGGGGCAGCTGAAGCTTTCTTT | CASKQGAAEAFF
TRBD2 | TRBJ2-2 | - | TRBV29-1 | TGCAGCGTCTGTACTAGCGGGAGCGGGGAGCTGTTTTTT | CSVCTSGSGELFF
- | TRBJ1-5 | many | TRBV19 | TGTGCCAGTAGTACCCTTGTACAGAATTGGGAGGGATATAGCAATCAGCCCCAGCATTTT | CASSTLVQNWEGYSNQPQHF
- | TRBJ2-7 | once | TRBV2 | TGTGCCAGCAGTGAAGCGCTTCAGGATGAGCAGTACTTC | CASSEALQDEQYF
- | TRBJ2-5 | - | TRBV20-1 | TGCAGTGCGCGGGCCCTAGGATGGGACGAGACCCAGTACTTC | CSARALGWDETQYF
- | TRBJ2-7 | few | TRBV28 | TGTGCCAGCAGTGAAACGGGACGGACCTACGAGCAGTACTTC | CASSETGRTYEQYF
- | TRBJ2-7 | many | TRBV10-3 | TGTGCCATCAGTGAGTCAGAGATTGGGCAGTACTTC | CAISESEIGQYF
- | TRBJ1-4 | - | TRBV18 | TGTGCCAGCTCACCACCGGGGACGGGAGAAAAACTGTTTTTT | CASSPPGTGEKLFF
- | TRBJ1-6 | - | TRBV10-3 | TGTGCCATCAGTTCCATTCTCCCGGGCGAGTCACCCCTCCACTTT | CAISSILPGESPLHF
TRBD1 | TRBJ1-4 | - | TRBV12-3/TRBV12-4 | TGTGCTAGAGCTTATCGGGACAGGGGAGGTGTCTTGACTAATGAAAAACTGTTTTTT | CARAYRDRGGVLTNEKLFF
- | TRBJ2-2 | many | TRBV2 | TGTGCCAGCAGCTATGACAGGACGAACACCGGGGAGCTGTTTTTT | CASSYDRTNTGELFF
- | TRBJ1-5 | - | TRBV19 | TGTGCCAGTAGGACGAGGGGAAGCAATCAGCCCCAGCATTTT | CASRTRGSNQPQHF
- | TRBJ2-7 | many | TRBV5-1 | TGCGCCAGCAGCTTTCAAACCGGGACACCTCCCTACGAGCAGTACTTC | CASSFQTGTPPYEQYF
- | TRBJ2-7 | many | TRBV5-1 | TGCGCCAGCAGCTTGGACCCGGGCCTTCGGGAGCAGTACTTC | CASSLDPGLREQYF
TRBD1 | TRBJ1-1 | many | TRBV6-1 | TGTGCCAGCAGACGATGGGGGACAGGGGGAGTTGACGATGAAGCTTTCTTT | CASRRWGTGGVDDEAFF
- | TRBJ1-3 | - | TRBV7-2 | TGTGCCAGCAGTCGAAGGGGCGGATATAGATATTTT | CASSRRGGYRYF
- | TRBJ2-5 | many | TRBV15 | TGTGCCACCAGCAGAGGTGGAGAGACCCAGTACTTC | CATSRGGETQYF
- | TRBJ1-5 | many | TRBV5-6 | TGTGCCAGCAGCTTAGGGACACATAGCAATCAGCCCCAGCATTTT | CASSLGTHSNQPQHF
- | TRBJ2-5 | - | TRBV7-9 | TGTGCCAGCAGCCAAACCGGGACCCAGTACTTC | CASSQTGTQYF
- | TRBJ1-1 | few | TRBV2 | TGTGCCAGCAGTTCCCCGGCAGGGGTGGGCACTGAAGCTTTCTTT | CASSSPAGVGTEAFF